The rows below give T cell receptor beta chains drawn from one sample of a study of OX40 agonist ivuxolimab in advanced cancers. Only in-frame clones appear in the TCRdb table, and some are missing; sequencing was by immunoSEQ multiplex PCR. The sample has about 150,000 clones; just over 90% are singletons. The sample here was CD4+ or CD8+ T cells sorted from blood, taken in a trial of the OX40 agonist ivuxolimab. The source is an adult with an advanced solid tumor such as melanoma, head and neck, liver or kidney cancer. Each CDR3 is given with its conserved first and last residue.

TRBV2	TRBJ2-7	CASSRERDYEQYF
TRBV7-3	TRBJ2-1	CAISRETRLTSHNEQFF
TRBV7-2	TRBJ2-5	CASSLGGVQETQYF
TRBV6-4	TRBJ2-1	CASSDLRQGEQFF
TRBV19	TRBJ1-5	CASSRSWDGNNQPQHF
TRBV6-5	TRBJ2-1	CASSSGLVGQFF
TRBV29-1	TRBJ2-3	CSYRALVGTDTQYF
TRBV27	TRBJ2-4	CASSHTQGARINIQYF
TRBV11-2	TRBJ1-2	CASSSPVAGQLYGYTF
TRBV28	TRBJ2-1	CASRIYDFMRSGGSSYNEQFF
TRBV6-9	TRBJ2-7	CATLDGLTYEQYF
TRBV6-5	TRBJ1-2	CASSPGSQGRGYTF
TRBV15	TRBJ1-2	CATSKDRVPLLGYGYTF
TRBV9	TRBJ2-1	CASSVEATSSYNEQFF
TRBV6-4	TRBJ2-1	CASSRDPAASYNEQFF
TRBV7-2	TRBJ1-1	CASSNNLNTEAFF
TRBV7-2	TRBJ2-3	CASSFTSGRADTQYF
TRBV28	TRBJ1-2	CASSWIPGKANYGYTF
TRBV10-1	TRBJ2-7	CASSESGRGYEQYF
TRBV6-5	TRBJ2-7	CASSYGQGPSYEQYF
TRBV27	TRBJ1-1	CASSFEPRSTEAFF
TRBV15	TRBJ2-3	CATSQDGPDTQYF
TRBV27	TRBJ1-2	CASSLSSRVYGYTF
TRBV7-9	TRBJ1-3	CASSIDGVLVNTIYF
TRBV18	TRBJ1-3	CASSRAFGENTIYF
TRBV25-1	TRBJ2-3	CASSEYSAGGESTQYF
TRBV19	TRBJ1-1	CASSILWASDTEAFF
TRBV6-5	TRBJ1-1	CASTVQYGTNTEAFF
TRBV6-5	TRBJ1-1	CATLKGEAFF
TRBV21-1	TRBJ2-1	CASSKEVRRGGDEQFF
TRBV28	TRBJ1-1	CASSSQPGLNTEAFF
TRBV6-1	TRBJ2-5	CASRSTGVGETQYF
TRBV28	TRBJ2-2	CASYRDGVTGELFF
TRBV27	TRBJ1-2	CASSLIGQGTTNYGYTF
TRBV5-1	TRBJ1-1	CASSPDRGSGAFF
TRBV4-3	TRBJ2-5	CASSQEGRGGETQYF
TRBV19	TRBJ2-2	CASSISRLAGGPVTGELFF
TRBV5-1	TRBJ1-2	CASSFSGMNDGYTF
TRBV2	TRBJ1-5	CASSGTGSYQPQHF
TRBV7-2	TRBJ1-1	CASSARRNTEAFF
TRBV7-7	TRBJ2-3	CASSPGLATDTQYF
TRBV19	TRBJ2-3	CASLSGGGSDTQYF
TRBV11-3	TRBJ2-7	CASSSGQGESLEQYF
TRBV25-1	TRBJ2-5	CASSEPQGDQETQYF
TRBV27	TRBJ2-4	CASSLRDPSRGKDIQYF
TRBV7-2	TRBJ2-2	CASSTGTSGGELFF
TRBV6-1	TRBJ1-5	CASTVSNQPQHF
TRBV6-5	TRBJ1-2	CASSYSRAGSGYTF
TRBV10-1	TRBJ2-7	CASSPGTSGVYEQYF
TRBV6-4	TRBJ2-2	CASSVFPDGTGELFF
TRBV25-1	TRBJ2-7	CASSELSPLGYEQYF
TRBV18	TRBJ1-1	CASSSGADNTEAFF